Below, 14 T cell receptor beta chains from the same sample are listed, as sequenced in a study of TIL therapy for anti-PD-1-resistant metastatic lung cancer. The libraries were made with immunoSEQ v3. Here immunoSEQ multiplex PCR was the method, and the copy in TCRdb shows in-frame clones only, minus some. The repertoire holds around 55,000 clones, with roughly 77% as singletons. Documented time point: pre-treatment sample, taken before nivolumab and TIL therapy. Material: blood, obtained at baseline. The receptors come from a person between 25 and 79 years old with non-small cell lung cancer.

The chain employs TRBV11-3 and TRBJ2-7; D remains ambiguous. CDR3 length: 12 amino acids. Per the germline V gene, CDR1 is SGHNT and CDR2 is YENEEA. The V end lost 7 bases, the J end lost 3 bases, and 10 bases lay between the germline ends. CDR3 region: CASTSGFYEQYF. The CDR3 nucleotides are TGTGCCAGCACAAGTGGTTTCTACGAGCAGTACTTC.

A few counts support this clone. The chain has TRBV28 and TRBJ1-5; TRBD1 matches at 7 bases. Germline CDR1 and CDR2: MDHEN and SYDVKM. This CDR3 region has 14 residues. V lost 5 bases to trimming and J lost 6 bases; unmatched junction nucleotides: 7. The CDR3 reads CASSPSTGSQPQHF. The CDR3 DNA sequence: TGTGCCAGCAGTCCATCGACAGGGAGTCAGCCCCAGCATTTT.

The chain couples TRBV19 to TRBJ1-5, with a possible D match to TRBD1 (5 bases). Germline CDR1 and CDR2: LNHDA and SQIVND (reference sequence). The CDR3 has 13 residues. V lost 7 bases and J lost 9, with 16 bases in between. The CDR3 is CASKGEGQGPQHF. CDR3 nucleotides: TGTGCCAGTAAAGGGGAAGGTCAGGGGCCCCAGCATTTT. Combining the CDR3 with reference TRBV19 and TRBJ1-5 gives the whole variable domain DGGITQSPKYLFRKEGQNVTLSCEQNLNHDAMYWYRQDPGQGLRLIYYSQIVNDFQKGDIAEGYSVSREKKESFPLTVTSAQKNPTAFYLCASKGEGQGPQHFGDGTRLSIL.

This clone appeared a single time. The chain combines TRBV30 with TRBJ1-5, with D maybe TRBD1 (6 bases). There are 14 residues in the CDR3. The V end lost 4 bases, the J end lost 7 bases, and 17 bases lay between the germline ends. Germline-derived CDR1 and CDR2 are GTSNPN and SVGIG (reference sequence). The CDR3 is CAWTKQGGEQPQHF. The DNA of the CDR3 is TGTGCCTGGACAAAACAGGGCGGAGAGCAGCCCCAGCATTTT.

The CDR3 DNA is TGTGCCAGCAGCAGACGGGACAGGGACGTGGGGCAGTACTTC. It encodes CASSRRDRDVGQYF. The rearrangement links TRBV7-8 to TRBJ2-7, with 9 bases aligning to TRBD1. Germline-derived CDR1 and CDR2 are SGHVS and FQNEAQ. J gave up 9 bases and V 5 bases, and 11 bases lay outside the gene matches. There are 14 residues in the CDR3.

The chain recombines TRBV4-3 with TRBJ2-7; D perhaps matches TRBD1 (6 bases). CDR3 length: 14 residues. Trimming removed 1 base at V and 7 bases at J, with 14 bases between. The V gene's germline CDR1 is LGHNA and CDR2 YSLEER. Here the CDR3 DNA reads TGCGCCAGCAGCCAAGGTATCCAGGGGAGAGAGCAGTACTTC. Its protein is CASSQGIQGREQYF.

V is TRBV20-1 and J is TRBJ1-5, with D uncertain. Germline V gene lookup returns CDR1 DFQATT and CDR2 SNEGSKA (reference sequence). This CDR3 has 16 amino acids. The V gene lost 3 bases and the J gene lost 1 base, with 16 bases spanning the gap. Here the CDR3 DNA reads TGCAGTGCTAGTCGTGACCTTGGTAGAAGCAATCAGCCCCAGCATTTT. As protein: CSASRDLGRSNQPQHF.

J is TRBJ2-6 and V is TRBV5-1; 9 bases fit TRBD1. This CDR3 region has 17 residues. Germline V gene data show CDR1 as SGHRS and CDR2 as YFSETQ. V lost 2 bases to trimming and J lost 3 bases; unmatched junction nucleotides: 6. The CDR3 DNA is TGCGCCAGCAGCTTCCGGGACAGGGTTTTTGGGGCCAACGTCCTGACTTTC. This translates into CASSFRDRVFGANVLTF. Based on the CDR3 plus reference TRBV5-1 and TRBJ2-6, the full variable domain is KAGVTQTPRYLIKTRGQQVTLSCSPISGHRSVSWYQQTPGQGLQFLFEYFSETQRNKGNFPGRFSGRQFSNSRSEMNVSTLELGDSALYLCASSFRDRVFGANVLTFGAGSRLTVL.

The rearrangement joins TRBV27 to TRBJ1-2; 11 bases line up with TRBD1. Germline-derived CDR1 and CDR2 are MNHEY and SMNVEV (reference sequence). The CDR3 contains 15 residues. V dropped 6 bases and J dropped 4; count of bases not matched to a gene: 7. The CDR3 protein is CASSWTGGAVYGYTF. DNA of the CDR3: TGTGCCAGCAGCTGGACAGGGGGCGCGGTCTATGGCTACACCTTC.

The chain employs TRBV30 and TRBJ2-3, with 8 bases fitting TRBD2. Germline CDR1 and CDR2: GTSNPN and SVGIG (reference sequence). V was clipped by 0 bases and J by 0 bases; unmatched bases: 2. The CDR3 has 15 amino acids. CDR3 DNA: TGTGCCTGGAGTGTACTAGCGGACAGCACAGATACGCAGTATTTT. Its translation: CAWSVLADSTDTQYF.

CDR3 sequence: CASSEQVETQYF. CDR3 sequence (DNA): TGTGCCAGCAGTGAACAGGTGGAGACCCAGTACTTC. The J gene is TRBJ2-5, the V gene TRBV2; D is unclear. Germline V lookup: CDR1 SNHLY, CDR2 FYNNEI. Trimming stripped 2 bases from V and 5 bases from J, with 6 bases between. The CDR3 runs to 12 residues.

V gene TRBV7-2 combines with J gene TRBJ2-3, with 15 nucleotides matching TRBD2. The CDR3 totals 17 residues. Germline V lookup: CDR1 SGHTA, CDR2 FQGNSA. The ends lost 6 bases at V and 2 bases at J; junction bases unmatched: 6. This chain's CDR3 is CASRHGLAGGNTDTQYF. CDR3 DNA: TGTGCCAGCAGACACGGACTAGCGGGAGGGAACACAGATACGCAGTATTTT.

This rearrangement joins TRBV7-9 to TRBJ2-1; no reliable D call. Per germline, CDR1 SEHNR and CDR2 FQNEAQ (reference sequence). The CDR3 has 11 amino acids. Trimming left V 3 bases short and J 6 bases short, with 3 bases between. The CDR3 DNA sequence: TGTGCCAGCAGCTTTTTCAATGAGCAGTTCTTC. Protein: CASSFFNEQFF.

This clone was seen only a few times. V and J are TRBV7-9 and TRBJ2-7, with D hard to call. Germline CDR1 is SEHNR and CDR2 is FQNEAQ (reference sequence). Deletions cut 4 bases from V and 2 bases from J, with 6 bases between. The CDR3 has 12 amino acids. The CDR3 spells CASSSGPYEQYF. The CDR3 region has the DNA TGTGCCAGCAGCTCAGGACCCTACGAGCAGTACTTC.